Below are 27 T cell receptor beta chains sequenced from a single sample in a study of beta chain bispecific antibodies for T cell cancers (dated by TCRdb to the early 2020s). Preparation of the library involved 5' RACE. Sequencer: Illumina MiSeq. The public sequencing data were trimmed at Q25 with fastp and processed into clonotypes with MiXCR by TCRdb, which kept only in-frame beta chains. Entries that share a CDR3 protein sequence are merged under the most common genes and DNA. The sample profile shows some 9,000 distinct CDR3 sequences; less than 2.5% of them were found once. Of the sample, approximately 70% is held by the ten largest clones. This sample's treatment or condition label indicates: alpha-CD19 control bispecific (anti-CD19 x anti-CD3). T cells were expanded from blood mononuclear cells for roughly three days using either anti-CD3 antibody OKT3 or CD3/CD28 Dynabeads. Which antigens these TCRs recognize remains unknown.

Study-wide conclusions, independent of this receptor: Leukemia cell line cells were mixed with normal T cells in each sequenced sample, and most of the targeted TRBV signal was derived from the leukemia cells rather than from the normal T cells.

The input for sequencing was T cells from a healthy donor cultured with Jurkat leukemia cells, taken from a culture containing an anti-CD19 bispecific antibody. Receptor source: a human donor in good health. Some clones in this sample may be carry-over from other donors' samples.

This clonotype was detected a few times. V is TRBV18 and J is TRBJ2-7, with no clear D. The CDR3 is made up of 12 amino acids. Germline CDR1 and CDR2: KGHSH and LQKENI. Between the trimmed V and J ends, which lost 1 base and 3 bases, there was a span of 4 bases. DNA for the CDR3: TGTGCCAGCTCACCACAAGACTACGAGCAGTACTTC. This translates into CASSPQDYEQYF.

This clonotype appeared a few times. The J gene is TRBJ1-5, the V gene TRBV4-1; D gene unclear. CDR3 size: 13 residues. The germline gives CDR1 MGHRA, CDR2 YSYEKL. Trimming pared 2 bases from V and 7 bases from J, leaving 9 bases between. DNA of the CDR3: TGCGCCAGCAGCCAACTGAATGGGCAGCCCCAGCATTTT. This gives the protein CASSQLNGQPQHF.

The chain employs TRBV5-4 and TRBJ1-6; TRBD1 might be the D (5 bases). This CDR3 contains 15 residues. Germline V gives CDR1 SGHNT, CDR2 YYREEE (reference sequence). The V end was cut by 0 bases, the J end by 5 bases, with 9 bases between. For the CDR3, the DNA is TGTGCCAGCAGCTTGGGACAGTGGCATAATTCACCCCTCCACTTT. Its translation is CASSLGQWHNSPLHF.

This chain links TRBV30 with TRBJ2-3; no reliable D call. From germline, CDR1 is GTSNPN and CDR2 SVGIG (reference sequence). The length of the CDR3 is 12 residues. Trimming took off 3 bases at V and 4 bases at J, with 8 bases between the two ends. The CDR3 DNA sequence: TGTGCCTGGAGGGCTTGGCCAGATACGCAGTATTTT. Amino acid sequence: CAWRAWPDTQYF.

This clonotype was seen repeatedly, ten times or more. This chain links TRBV18 with TRBJ1-2; possible D gene TRBD1, 6 bases. The V end was cut by 2 bases, the J end by 8 bases, with 15 bases between. Germline V CDR1 and CDR2: KGHSH, LQKENI. The CDR3 is 14 amino acids. CDR3 residues: CASSPEAGERGYTF. DNA of the CDR3: TGTGCCAGCTCACCAGAGGCAGGGGAGCGCGGCTACACCTTC. The full variable domain, in which reference TRBV18 and TRBJ1-2 provide the parts outside the CDR3, is NAGVMQNPRHLVRRRGQEARLRCSPMKGHSHVYWYRQLPEEGLKFMVYLQKENIIDESGMPKERFSAEFPKEGPSILRIQQVVRGDSAAYFCASSPEAGERGYTFGSGTRLTVV.

This clonotype has a count of ten or more. This chain joins TRBV19 and TRBJ1-5; tentatively, D is TRBD1 (5 bases). CDR1 is LNHDA, CDR2 SQIVND, per germline (reference sequence). Between the trimmed V and J ends, which lost 6 bases and 1 base, there was a span of 10 bases. The CDR3 length is 14 residues. The DNA for the CDR3 is TGTGCCAGTAGGGCCGGGGGGAGCAATCAGCCCCAGCATTTT. This sequence encodes CASRAGGSNQPQHF.

The chain joins TRBV5-1 to TRBJ1-2; D uncertain. The germline V and J ends were trimmed by 4 bases and 8 bases, with 15 bases remaining between them. Germline loops: CDR1 SGHRS, CDR2 YFSETQ. The CDR3 has 13 residues. The CDR3, as DNA: TGCGCCAGCAGCCCCCCCGGAAACGTCGGCTACACCTTC. Its translation is CASSPPGNVGYTF.

This clonotype was picked up many times. J is TRBJ2-1 and V is TRBV19; possibly TRBD2 for D (6 bases). This CDR3 is 15 amino acids long. V was cut by 3 bases and J by 7 bases, with 16 bases left in between. In germline, CDR1 is LNHDA, CDR2 SQIVND (reference sequence). DNA of the CDR3: TGTGCCAGTAGTATGTGGGGGAGGAGCTTAAATGAGCAGTTCTTC. Translation: CASSMWGRSLNEQFF.

This clonotype showed up many times. V is TRBV11-2 and J is TRBJ2-5; D is unresolved. The CDR3 runs to 15 residues. The germline CDR1 and CDR2 sequences are SGHAT and FQNNGV. The V end lost 3 bases, the J end lost 2 bases, and 13 bases lay between the germline ends. The CDR3 bases are TGTGCCAGCAGCTTTGGCCGAATGGGGCAAGAGACCCAGTACTTC. It codes for CASSFGRMGQETQYF. Supplemented by reference TRBV11-2 and TRBJ2-5, the full variable domain reads EAGVAQSPRYKIIEKRQSVAFWCNPISGHATLYWYQQILGQGPKLLIQFQNNGVVDDSQLPKDRFSAERLKGVDSTLKIQPAKLEDSAVYLCASSFGRMGQETQYFGPGTRLLVL.

This chain uses TRBV19 with TRBJ1-2; a possible D gene is TRBD1 (5 bases). The germline gives CDR1 LNHDA, CDR2 SQIVND (reference sequence). Between the trimmed V and J ends, which lost 5 bases and 6 bases, there was a span of 10 bases. The CDR3 totals 12 residues. The CDR3 reads CASSSREDGYTF. The CDR3 nucleotides are TGTGCCAGTAGTTCCAGGGAGGATGGCTACACCTTC.

This clonotype was detected many times. The V gene is TRBV3-1, the J gene TRBJ1-1; possible D gene TRBD1, 5 bases. Trimming removed 0 bases from V and 4 bases from J, with 15 bases in between. Germline CDR1 and CDR2: LGHDT and YNNKEL (reference sequence). The CDR3 consists of 16 residues. CDR3 sequence: CASSQDSRGYLTEAFF. As DNA, the CDR3 is TGTGCCAGCAGCCAAGACAGTAGGGGATATCTCACTGAAGCTTTCTTT.

Ten or more counts support this clonotype. The chain recombines TRBV2 with TRBJ2-2; no clear D. Deletions cut 8 bases from V and 6 bases from J, with 7 bases between. The V gene's germline CDR1 is SNHLY and CDR2 FYNNEI. CDR3 length: 11 amino acids. In nucleotides, the CDR3 is TGTGCCAGCGGAGTTTCCGGGGAGCTGTTTTTT. It yields the protein CASGVSGELFF.

Many counts were recorded for this clonotype. An end of the junction differs from the germline gene, which may be a read error. This chain links TRBV7-6 with TRBJ1-5; D perhaps matches TRBD1 (5 bases). The CDR3 extends over 16 amino acids. Germline CDR1 reads SGHVS; CDR2 reads FNYEAQ. CDR3: CASSSGWGYSNQPQLF. The DNA of the CDR3 is TGTGCCAGCAGTTCGGGTTGGGGGTATAGCAATCAGCCCCAGCTTTTT.

Ten or more counts support this clonotype. The chain combines TRBV5-6 with TRBJ2-1; D is possibly TRBD2 (5 bases). Germline V CDR1 and CDR2: SGHDT, YYEEEE. The CDR3 sequence is 14 residues long. V gave up 0 bases and J gave up 12 bases, with 16 bases separating them. CDR3: CASSLGTRGSRQFF. The CDR3 bases are TGTGCCAGCAGCTTGGGAACACGGGGAAGCAGGCAGTTCTTC.

This clonotype was seen a few times. The chain is built from TRBV28 and TRBJ2-5; TRBD1 aligns across 7 bases. V was pared by 6 bases and J by 5 bases, with 12 bases of the junction left unmatched. CDR1 MDHEN and CDR2 SYDVKM come from the germline V gene. The CDR3 totals 15 residues. The CDR3 here is CASSSNQGVRETQYF. As DNA, the CDR3 is TGTGCCAGCAGCTCGAACCAGGGGGTCCGGGAGACCCAGTACTTC.

This clonotype appeared many times. This sequence joins TRBV19 and TRBJ2-1; TRBD1 agrees at 12 bases. Germline-derived CDR1 and CDR2 are LNHDA and SQIVND (reference sequence). The CDR3 extends over 13 amino acids. The trim removed 10 bases at V and 9 bases at J, leaving 7 bases unmatched. CDR3 DNA sequence: TGTGCCACCTCCGGGACAGGGGGCTTTGAGCAGTTCTTC. Translating it yields CATSGTGGFEQFF.

This clonotype has ten or more counts. The chain couples TRBV6-4 to TRBJ1-2, with 7 bases aligning to TRBD1. J was trimmed by 4 bases and V by 2 bases; bases with no gene match: 7. In germline, CDR1 is MRHNA, CDR2 SNTAGT. The CDR3 has 15 amino acids. The CDR3 DNA sequence: TGTGCCAGCAGTGACGGGGGGGGGACAGCCTATGGCTACACCTTC. Translated, it gives CASSDGGGTAYGYTF.

This clonotype appeared many times. The V and J genes are TRBV2 and TRBJ2-3; D perhaps matches TRBD1 (6 bases). In germline, CDR1 is SNHLY, CDR2 FYNNEI. CDR3 size: 15 residues. Trimming took off 6 bases at V and 1 base at J, with 14 bases between the two ends. The DNA of the CDR3 is TGTGCCAGCAGCGACACAGCAGGGGGCACAGATACGCAGTATTTT. Its protein product is CASSDTAGGTDTQYF.

This clonotype has ten or more counts. The chain carries TRBV29-1 and TRBJ1-1; D is unresolved. Germline V gene lookup returns CDR1 SQVTM and CDR2 ANQGSEA. V dropped 6 bases and J dropped 7 bases, with 9 bases sitting between them. The CDR3 spans 10 residues. CDR3 nucleotides: TGCAGCGTAAAAGGATTTGAAGCTTTCTTT. Residues: CSVKGFEAFF.

Points on this clonotype: A clone one base away is much larger, so this may be a read error. The genes are TRBV5-1 and TRBJ2-3; no definite D call. The germline gives CDR1 SGHRS, CDR2 YFSETQ. The CDR3 is 14 amino acids. The V end was cut by 4 bases, the J end by 2 bases, with 11 bases between. The CDR3 sequence: CASSIGDPTDTQYF. CDR3 sequence (DNA): TGCGCCAGCAGCATAGGAGACCCCACAGATACGCAGTATTTT.

This clonotype occurred many times. The chain couples TRBV4-1 to TRBJ1-6; D perhaps matches TRBD1 (6 bases). This CDR3 has 17 amino acids. CDR1 and CDR2 from the germline V gene are MGHRA and YSYEKL. Trimming removed 3 bases at V and 4 bases at J, with 16 bases between. The CDR3 reads CASSQQQGALYNSPLHF. CDR3 in DNA: TGCGCCAGCAGCCAGCAACAGGGAGCATTGTATAATTCACCCCTCCACTTT.

Relative to its sample, this clonotype is medium-sized. The chain employs TRBV27 and TRBJ2-7, with 10 bases that match TRBD2. The length of the CDR3 is 11 residues. Germline CDR1 MNHEY, CDR2 SMNVEV (reference sequence). The V segment lost 9 bases and the J segment 8 bases; nucleotides outside the gene matches: 4. CDR3 DNA sequence: TGTGCCAGTCAACTAGCGGGGAAGCAGTACTTC. This sequence encodes CASQLAGKQYF.

This clonotype has a count of ten or more. This sequence joins TRBV7-2 and TRBJ2-5; the match to TRBD2 covers 13 bases. Germline V gives CDR1 SGHTA, CDR2 FQGNSA. The CDR3 has 16 residues. Trimming cost V 2 bases and J 3 bases; bases outside gene matches: 3. The CDR3, as DNA: TGTGCCAGCAGCTTATGGACTAGCGGGGGTAAAGAGACCCAGTACTTC. Translated: CASSLWTSGGKETQYF.

This clonotype was counted at least ten times. The chain is built from TRBV20-1 and TRBJ1-4; 7 nucleotides agree with TRBD1. Germline V gene sequence: CDR1 DFQATT, CDR2 SNEGSKA (reference sequence). There are 15 residues in the CDR3. V dropped 5 bases and J dropped 8; count of bases not matched to a gene: 14. This CDR3 is CSAEIATGPREKLFF. The CDR3 nucleotides are TGCAGTGCTGAAATTGCGACAGGGCCGCGAGAAAAACTGTTTTTT.

This clonotype appeared many times. The chain joins TRBV5-5 to TRBJ2-1; 7 bases are shared with TRBD1. CDR1 SGHKS and CDR2 YYEKEE come from the germline V gene (reference sequence). The length of the CDR3 is 15 residues. With V trimmed by 4 bases and J by 3 bases, 7 bases remained unmatched. The CDR3 DNA is TGTGCCAGCAGCCAGACAGGGCCCGTCTACAATGAGCAGTTCTTC. This sequence encodes CASSQTGPVYNEQFF.

At least ten counts were recorded for this clonotype. The V call is TRBV6-2 or TRBV6-3, the J call TRBJ2-3; 7 bases map to TRBD1. Germline CDR1 and CDR2: MNHEY and SVGEGT. This CDR3 region has 17 residues. Trimming took 0 bases from V and 4 from J; bases not matched to a gene: 10. Here the CDR3 reads CASSYSIDRVGSDTQYF. CDR3 sequence (DNA): TGTGCCAGCAGTTACTCCATAGACAGGGTTGGATCAGATACGCAGTATTTT.

This clonotype is deemed medium-sized. This sequence joins TRBV5-1 and TRBJ2-3; tentative D call: TRBD1 (7 bases). Trimming pared 5 bases from V and 11 bases from J, leaving 27 bases between. Germline loops: CDR1 SGHRS, CDR2 YFSETQ. CDR3 length: 16 amino acids. In DNA, the CDR3 is TGCGCCAGCAGACCAGGGGGGCAGGACACCAGACAAAGGCAGTATTTT. As protein: CASRPGGQDTRQRQYF.